This is a list of T cell receptor beta chains from one sample in a study of cytomegalovirus exposure and HLA in healthy donors. Sequencing was performed with immunoSEQ multiplex PCR; in TCRdb, only in-frame clones are kept and a portion is missing. The table has tens of thousands of clones, around 80% seen once. Material for sequencing was PBMCs. These receptor sequences come from a man aged 30 to 45 in good health and CMV-seronegative. CDR3s include the opening cysteine and the closing phenylalanine or tryptophan. The order of the fields is D gene, CDR3 length, clone size, J gene, V gene, CDR3 protein, CDR3 DNA. The D gene is left open where the match is weak. Size tells how often a clone was seen (once, few, many) or the class of an expanded clone, and some rows leave it out.

NA	11	NA	TRBJ2-7	TRBV29-1	CSVSTTYEQYF	TGCAGCGTCTCGACTACCTACGAGCAGTACTTC
TRBD2	18	NA	TRBJ2-5	TRBV11-3	CASSLGVRGREYQETQYF	TGTGCCAGCAGCCTAGGAGTCCGAGGGAGGGAGTACCAAGAGACCCAGTACTTC
NA	11	NA	TRBJ2-7	TRBV20-1	CRSDLADEQYF	TGCAGGAGTGATCTGGCGGACGAGCAGTACTTC
NA	15	NA	TRBJ2-7	TRBV6-5	CASSLYGGQSYEQYF	TGTGCCAGCAGCCTCTATGGCGGACAGTCCTACGAGCAGTACTTC
NA	15	NA	TRBJ2-5	TRBV2	CASLLDRAGIETQYF	TGTGCCAGTCTCCTCGACCGCGCGGGCATAGAGACCCAGTACTTC
NA	15	once	TRBJ2-5	TRBV9	CASSAATGIRETQYF	TGTGCCAGCAGCGCGGCAACAGGGATCCGGGAGACCCAGTACTTC
TRBD1	14	few	TRBJ1-4	TRBV13	CASSKDRGNEKLFF	TGTGCCAGCAGCAAGGACAGGGGGAACGAAAAACTGTTTTTT
NA	15	NA	TRBJ2-5	TRBV7-7	CASSLLGGGGETQYF	TGTGCTAGCAGCTTATTGGGGGGGGGCGGAGAGACCCAGTACTTC
NA	14	NA	TRBJ1-2	TRBV29-1	CSVDPPGINYGYTF	TGCAGCGTTGATCCGCCAGGGATTAACTATGGCTACACCTTC
NA	16	few	TRBJ2-7	TRBV5-1	CASSLDRGGGSYEQYF	TGCGCCAGCAGCTTGGATCGGGGAGGAGGCTCCTACGAGCAGTACTTC
NA	12	NA	TRBJ2-1	TRBV29-1	CSVVPGADEQFF	TGCAGCGTTGTACCTGGGGCCGATGAGCAGTTCTTC
NA	15	NA	TRBJ2-6	TRBV6-5	CASSYSEAGANVLTF	TGTGCCAGCAGTTACTCGGAAGCGGGGGCCAACGTCCTGACTTTC
NA	15	NA	TRBJ1-2	TRBV2	CASKDAPGDSYGYTF	TGTGCCAGCAAGGATGCGCCCGGGGACTCCTATGGCTACACCTTC
TRBD2	16	few	TRBJ2-3	TRBV7-2	CASSLLRGGRTDTQYF	TGTGCCAGCAGCTTATTGCGGGGGGGTCGCACAGATACGCAGTATTTT
NA	13	few	TRBJ1-1	TRBV6-5	CATNSRMNTEAFF	TGTGCCACGAACAGCCGCATGAACACTGAAGCTTTCTTT
TRBD1	14	NA	TRBJ1-4	TRBV6-1	CATNQGATNEKLFF	TGTGCCACCAATCAGGGGGCAACTAATGAAAAACTGTTTTTT
TRBD1	14	NA	TRBJ2-7	TRBV15	CATSGTGGSYEQYF	TGTGCCACCAGCGGGACAGGGGGTTCCTACGAGCAGTACTTC
NA	14	NA	TRBJ2-3	TRBV7-2	CASSLPINTDTQYF	TGTGCCAGCAGCCTTCCTATCAACACAGATACGCAGTATTTT
NA	17	few	TRBJ2-4	TRBV28	CASSNTSRLLAKNIQYF	TGTGCCAGCAGTAACACTAGCAGACTTCTAGCCAAAAACATTCAGTACTTC
NA	14	NA	TRBJ1-2	TRBV2	CASSDNALGYGYTF	TGTGCCAGCAGTGATAACGCCCTCGGCTATGGCTACACCTTC
NA	14	NA	TRBJ1-2	TRBV28	CASSSTGRAYGYTF	TGTGCCAGCAGTTCCACCGGCAGGGCCTATGGCTACACCTTC
TRBD2	14	NA	TRBJ2-1	TRBV2	CASTEREVLNEQFF	TGTGCCAGCACTGAGCGGGAGGTACTAAATGAGCAGTTCTTC
TRBD1	16	NA	TRBJ2-1	TRBV28	CASSSSGTGSNNEQFF	TGTGCCAGCAGTTCTTCCGGGACAGGTTCTAACAATGAGCAGTTCTTC
TRBD1	14	NA	TRBJ2-1	TRBV27	CASSTSDRGSGAFF	TGTGCCAGCAGCACCTCGGACAGGGGAAGCGGTGCGTTCTTC
NA	14	NA	TRBJ2-7	TRBV10-3	CAISGNGQKGEQYF	TGTGCCATCAGTGGAAATGGACAAAAGGGCGAGCAGTACTTC
NA	13	NA	TRBJ2-7	TRBV7-8	CASSFSPMCEQYF	TGTGCCAGCAGCTTTTCCCCTATGTGTGAGCAGTACTTC
TRBD1	18	NA	TRBJ1-2	TRBV15	CATSRDTGTGLSSYGYTF	TGTGCCACCAGCAGAGATACCGGGACAGGACTGTCCTCCTATGGCTACACCTTC
TRBD2	19	once	TRBJ2-1	TRBV7-6	CASSPLGVAGGGNTRLQFF	TGTGCCAGCAGCCCGCTAGGGGTAGCGGGAGGAGGTAATACACGGTTGCAGTTCTTC
NA	15	NA	TRBJ2-2	TRBV29-1	CSVEGGQEHTGELFF	TGCAGCGTTGAAGGGGGGCAGGAGCACACCGGGGAGCTGTTTTTT
TRBD2	14	NA	TRBJ2-1	TRBV28	CASSPASGYNEQFF	TGTGCCAGCAGTCCGGCTAGCGGGTACAATGAGCAGTTCTTC
NA	15	once	TRBJ1-2	TRBV28	CASSLLSPANYGYTF	TGTGCCAGCAGTTTATTGTCCCCAGCTAACTATGGCTACACCTTC
TRBD1	14	NA	TRBJ1-5	TRBV7-8	CASSLVQGGQPQHF	TGTGCCAGCAGCTTAGTGCAGGGGGGCCAGCCCCAGCATTTT
NA	13	NA	TRBJ1-3	TRBV19	CASSIGGRNTIYF	TGTGCCAGTAGTATCGGAGGGAGAAACACCATATATTTT
NA	18	NA	TRBJ2-2	TRBV28	CASSLGGLGWGETGELFF	TGTGCCAGCAGTTTGGGGGGGCTTGGCTGGGGGGAAACCGGGGAGCTGTTTTTT
NA	13	few	TRBJ1-1	TRBV12-5	CASGLSSGSEAFF	TGTGCTAGTGGTCTCTCATCGGGGTCTGAAGCTTTCTTT
TRBD2	16	NA	TRBJ2-5	TRBV15	CATSREGSGRYETQYF	TGTGCCACCAGCAGAGAGGGTAGCGGGAGATATGAGACCCAGTACTTC
TRBD1	15	NA	TRBJ1-1	TRBV6-6	CASSYPGTGKPEAFF	TGTGCCAGCAGTTACCCCGGGACAGGGAAACCAGAAGCTTTCTTT
TRBD2	16	NA	TRBJ2-3	TRBV7-2	CASSTGLAGAPDTQYF	TGTGCCAGCAGCACGGGACTAGCGGGGGCACCAGATACGCAGTATTTT
TRBD1	14	NA	TRBJ1-1	TRBV5-8	CASSRTGIGTEAFF	TGTGCCAGCAGCCGGACAGGGATAGGGACTGAAGCTTTCTTT
TRBD2	16	NA	TRBJ2-2	TRBV19	CASSKRGAANTGELFF	TGTGCCAGTAGTAAGCGGGGGGCTGCGAACACCGGGGAGCTGTTTTTT